A single sample is the source of the 24 T cell receptor beta chains below, sequenced in a study of T cells in Graves' hyperthyroidism and ophthalmopathy. Amplification yielded TCR beta CDR3 regions, with RNA transcripts as the source. During a first-round RT-PCR of the TCR CDR3, the HTBI primer set was used. TCRdb re-called the multiplex PCR reads through MiXCR, storing one row per CDR3 protein. The sample lists approximately 600,000 distinct CDR3 sequences, under 20% occurring once. Specimen: blood. These receptors were taken from a woman under 40 with Graves' hyperthyroidism.

This clonotype has ten or more counts. The genes are TRBV6-1 and TRBJ2-1; TRBD1 is a possible D gene (6 bases). The CDR3 totals 13 residues. In germline, CDR1 is MNHNS, CDR2 SASEGT. With 6 bases removed from V and 6 bases from J, the gap between germline ends came to 12 bases. CDR3 residues: CASRTGSANEQFF. In DNA form, the CDR3 reads TGTGCCAGCAGGACAGGATCGGCCAATGAGCAGTTCTTC.

This chain joins TRBV10-3 and TRBJ2-1; D not resolved. Germline V gives CDR1 ENHRY, CDR2 SYGVKD. V lost 10 bases to trimming and J lost 10 bases, with 23 bases between them. This CDR3 region has 14 residues. The CDR3 loop is CATAQGTGSWEQFF. Written as DNA, the CDR3 is TGTGCCACCGCTCAAGGAACTGGGTCCTGGGAGCAGTTCTTC.

In its sample, this clonotype was seen a few times. V gene TRBV25-1 combines with J gene TRBJ2-2; 7 bases agree with TRBD1. The length of the CDR3 is 15 residues. The V gene's germline CDR1 is MGHDK and CDR2 SYGVNS. V gave up 5 bases and J gave up 2 bases; unmatched junction bases: 5. The DNA of the CDR3 is TGTGCCAGCAGTAATGACAGGGTCAACACCGGGGAGCTGTTTTTT. It encodes CASSNDRVNTGELFF.

This clonotype was recorded at least ten times. The rearrangement uses TRBV5-1 and TRBJ2-3, with TRBD2 matching 8 bases. Trimming removed 7 bases from V and 4 bases from J; junction bases left unmatched: 8. In germline, CDR1 is SGHRS, CDR2 YFSETQ. The CDR3 sequence is 14 residues long. The CDR3 loop is CASASGRSADTQYF. In nucleotides, the CDR3 is TGCGCCAGCGCAAGCGGGAGAAGCGCAGATACGCAGTATTTT.

Ten or more counts support this clonotype. This chain connects TRBV6-1 to TRBJ1-2; D is undetermined. Trimming shortened V by 7 bases and J by 8 bases, and 14 bases separated the two germline ends. The CDR3 has 12 residues. Germline V gene lookup returns CDR1 MNHNS and CDR2 SASEGT. CDR3 sequence: CASTGRDWGYTF. DNA of the CDR3: TGTGCCAGCACCGGCCGCGATTGGGGCTACACCTTC.

This clonotype occurred a few times. V is TRBV15 and J is TRBJ1-1; 7 positions agree with TRBD1. CDR1 LNHNV and CDR2 YYDKDF come from the germline V gene (reference sequence). The J segment lost 1 base and the V segment lost 1 base, leaving 3 bases of the junction unmatched. The CDR3 spans 15 residues. CDR3: CATSRVEGANTEAFF. The CDR3, as DNA: TGTGCCACCAGCAGAGTGGAGGGGGCGAACACTGAAGCTTTCTTT.

The chain carries TRBV4-1 and TRBJ2-3; tentatively, D is TRBD1 (5 bases). Deletions cut 3 bases from V and 0 bases from J, with 10 bases between. From germline, CDR1 is MGHRA and CDR2 YSYEKL. This CDR3 has 15 residues. The CDR3 DNA is TGCGCCAGCAGCCATGTGCAGGGTAGCACAGATACGCAGTATTTT. Translating gives CASSHVQGSTDTQYF.

J is TRBJ2-1 and V is TRBV12-3 or TRBV12-4; possibly TRBD2 for D (6 bases). Trimming stripped 7 bases from V and 9 bases from J, with 13 bases between. There are 12 residues in the CDR3. CDR3 coding DNA: TGTGCCAGCAATGGGGACTCTCTTGAGCAGTTCTTC. Translation: CASNGDSLEQFF.

This clonotype was counted between two and nine times. The V and J genes are TRBV6-1 and TRBJ2-7; a weak D match, TRBD2 (6 bases). The CDR3 contains 16 residues. Germline V CDR1 and CDR2: MNHNS, SASEGT. V was pared by 5 bases and J by 0 bases, with 17 bases between. The CDR3 region is CASSSAGPSFSYEQYF. In DNA, the CDR3 is TGTGCCAGCAGTTCGGCGGGACCGTCATTCTCCTACGAGCAGTACTTC.

This clonotype appeared many times. This chain's CDR3 is CASSLRGLRAYEQYF. Here the CDR3 DNA reads TGTGCCAGCAGTCTGAGGGGTTTACGGGCCTACGAGCAGTACTTC. The J gene is TRBJ2-7, the V gene TRBV28; possibly TRBD1 or TRBD2 for D (5 bases each). The V end was cut by 5 bases, the J end by 2 bases, with 16 bases between. Germline CDR1 MDHEN, CDR2 SYDVKM. This CDR3 contains 15 residues. Together with reference TRBV28 and TRBJ2-7, the CDR3 gives the full variable domain: DVKVTQSSRYLVKRTGEKVFLECVQDMDHENMFWYRQDPGLGLRLIYFSYDVKMKEKGDIPEGYSVSREKKERFSLILESASTNQTSMYLCASSLRGLRAYEQYFGPGTRLTVT.

This clonotype was counted many times. The CDR3 DNA sequence: TGTGCCTGGAGTGTAAAGCGAGCGGGAGGCCTAGATACGCAGTATTTT. Translated, it gives CAWSVKRAGGLDTQYF. V and J are TRBV30 and TRBJ2-3; 9 nucleotides match TRBD2. Germline assignment: CDR1 GTSNPN and CDR2 SVGIG (reference sequence). The CDR3 extends over 16 amino acids. Germline trimming cut 0 bases from V and 5 bases from J; bases unmatched to any gene: 9.

The rearrangement joins TRBV6-1 to TRBJ2-2; D uncertain. With 8 bases removed from V and 7 bases from J, the gap between germline ends came to 8 bases. Germline CDR1 MNHNS, CDR2 SASEGT. The CDR3 loop spans 11 amino acids. The CDR3 DNA sequence: TGTGCCAGCCATGGGGTCGGGGAGCTGTTTTTT. Translation gives CASHGVGELFF.

For this clonotype: A read error may produce the germline difference seen at one junction end. This rearrangement joins TRBV27 to TRBJ2-2, with a possible D match to TRBD2 (5 bases). This CDR3 is 13 amino acids long. In germline, CDR1 is MNHEY, CDR2 SMNVEV (reference sequence). The CDR3 DNA follows: TGTGCCAGCAGTTTGGCGGGTCCCGGGGAGCTGGTTTTT. This gives the protein CASSLAGPGELVF.

There are many counts of this clonotype. The gene calls are TRBV28 and TRBJ2-7; 12 bases align to TRBD2. The CDR3 has 17 residues. V shed 4 bases, J shed 0 bases, and the junction held 7 bases outside the gene matches. The germline V gene encodes CDR1 MDHEN and CDR2 SYDVKM. The CDR3 sequence is CASSSPLAGGPSYEQYF. The DNA of the CDR3 is TGTGCCAGCAGTTCCCCCCTAGCGGGAGGGCCCTCCTACGAGCAGTACTTC.

This chain connects TRBV19 to TRBJ1-1; no reliable D call. CDR1 LNHDA and CDR2 SQIVND come from the germline V gene (reference sequence). With 3 bases removed from V and 0 bases from J, the gap between germline ends came to 8 bases. The CDR3 runs 14 residues. CDR3 coding DNA: TGTGCCAGTAGTATGAACTTCATGAACACTGAAGCTTTCTTT. Translating gives CASSMNFMNTEAFF.

This clonotype was seen many times. The chain couples TRBV7-9 to TRBJ2-7; D might be TRBD1 (5 bases). V was clipped by 6 bases and J by 2 bases, with 11 bases between them. The CDR3 is 13 amino acids. The germline gives CDR1 SEHNR, CDR2 FQNEAQ (reference sequence). The CDR3 is CASRLDTPYEQYF. CDR3 in DNA: TGTGCCAGCAGGTTGGACACCCCCTACGAGCAGTACTTC.

The genes are TRBV5-1 and TRBJ2-7; 8 bases line up with TRBD1. Germline values: CDR1 SGHRS, CDR2 YFSETQ. The junction had 12 bases not matched to a gene; V was cut back by 4 bases and J by 6 bases. The CDR3 is made up of 15 amino acids. CDR3 sequence reads: CASSRRTGYNFEQYF. CDR3 nucleotides: TGCGCCAGCAGCAGACGGACAGGGTATAACTTCGAGCAGTACTTC.

In its sample, this clonotype was seen many times. The chain joins TRBV7-8 to TRBJ1-4; D is possibly TRBD1 (6 bases). The CDR3 is 16 amino acids. Germline CDR1 SGHVS, CDR2 FQNEAQ. Trimming pared 0 bases from V and 4 bases from J, leaving 12 bases between. The CDR3 DNA reads TGTGCCAGCAGCTTAGCGCCCGGGGGCAGTAATGAAAAACTGTTTTTT. This codes for CASSLAPGGSNEKLFF.

The count of this clonotype is one. The chain uses TRBV24-1 and TRBJ2-5, with TRBD2 matching over 7 bases. The CDR3 covers 15 residues. J was trimmed by 4 bases and V by 3 bases; bases with no gene match: 7. The germline CDR1 and CDR2 sequences are KGHDR and SFDVKD. As DNA, the CDR3 is TGTGCCACCAGTGATCCCCCCGGGGGGAGAGAGACCCAGTACTTC. Translation: CATSDPPGGRETQYF.

This clonotype was seen a handful of times. The chain joins TRBV11-2 to TRBJ2-2; a possible D gene is TRBD2 (5 bases). Trimming took 3 bases from V and 2 from J, leaving 13 bases between them. The CDR3 runs to 16 residues. Germline CDR1 is SGHAT and CDR2 is FQNNGV. This CDR3 reads CASSFTAGVNTGELFF. DNA for the CDR3: TGTGCCAGCAGCTTTACCGCGGGCGTCAACACCGGGGAGCTGTTTTTT.

The sample holds a few counts of this clonotype. The genes are TRBV20-1 and TRBJ2-5, with D possibly being TRBD2 (5 bases). The CDR3 runs 13 residues. CDR1 is DFQATT and CDR2 is SNEGSKA in the germline V gene (reference sequence). Trimming left V 4 bases short and J 3 bases short, with 12 bases between. The CDR3 nucleotides read TGCAGTGCTATGATCACTAGAAAAGAGACCCAGTACTTC. Encoded protein: CSAMITRKETQYF.

The table lists this clonotype with many counts. The CDR3 bases are TGCAGCGTGGGGACTCGGCTCGGGGCCCAGTACTTC. This translates into CSVGTRLGAQYF. The V gene is TRBV29-1, the J gene TRBJ2-5; D might be TRBD2 (6 bases). Germline CDR1 and CDR2: SQVTM and ANQGSEA. The V end lost 6 bases, the J end lost 9 bases, and 17 bases lay between the germline ends. The CDR3 extends over 12 amino acids.

The table lists this clonotype with a few counts. V gene TRBV27 combines with J gene TRBJ2-6; 8 bases are a match to TRBD1. V dropped 7 bases and J dropped 0; count of bases not matched to a gene: 8. This CDR3 region has 17 residues. Germline V lookup: CDR1 MNHEY, CDR2 SMNVEV (reference sequence). CDR3 sequence (DNA): TGTGCCAGCATACCGGGACAGGCGAACTCTGGGGCCAACGTCCTGACTTTC. This gives the protein CASIPGQANSGANVLTF. The full variable domain, completed using reference TRBV27 and TRBJ2-6, is EAQVTQNPRYLITVTGKKLTVTCSQNMNHEYMSWYRQDPGLGLRQIYYSMNVEVTDKGDVPEGYKVSRKEKRNFPLILESPSPNQTSLYFCASIPGQANSGANVLTFGAGSRLTVL.

V and J are TRBV18 and TRBJ2-1, with a tentative D call TRBD2 (6 bases). The CDR3 has 17 residues. Trimming removed 2 bases from V and 1 base from J, with 15 bases in between. CDR1 is KGHSH, CDR2 LQKENI, per germline. DNA for the CDR3: TGTGCCAGCTCACCAACTGGACTATATGGGTCCTACAATGAGCAGTTCTTC. Its translation: CASSPTGLYGSYNEQFF.